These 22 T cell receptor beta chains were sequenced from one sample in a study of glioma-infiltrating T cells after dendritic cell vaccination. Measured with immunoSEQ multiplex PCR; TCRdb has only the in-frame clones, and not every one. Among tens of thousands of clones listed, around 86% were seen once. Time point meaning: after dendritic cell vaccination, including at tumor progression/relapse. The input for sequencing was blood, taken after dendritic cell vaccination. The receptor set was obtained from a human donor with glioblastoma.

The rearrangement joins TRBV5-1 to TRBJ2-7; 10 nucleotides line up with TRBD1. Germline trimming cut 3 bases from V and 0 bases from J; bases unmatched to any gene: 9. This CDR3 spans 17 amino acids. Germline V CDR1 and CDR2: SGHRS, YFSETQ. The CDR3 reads CASSSGTGVFSSYEQYF. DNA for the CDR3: TGCGCCAGCAGCTCTGGGACAGGGGTTTTTAGCTCCTACGAGCAGTACTTC.

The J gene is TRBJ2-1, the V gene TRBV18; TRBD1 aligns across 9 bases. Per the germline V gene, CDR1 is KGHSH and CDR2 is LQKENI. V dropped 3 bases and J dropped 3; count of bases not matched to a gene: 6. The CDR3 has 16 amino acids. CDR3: CASSPSTGGLYNEQFF. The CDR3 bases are TGTGCCAGCTCACCTTCTACAGGGGGCCTCTACAATGAGCAGTTCTTC.

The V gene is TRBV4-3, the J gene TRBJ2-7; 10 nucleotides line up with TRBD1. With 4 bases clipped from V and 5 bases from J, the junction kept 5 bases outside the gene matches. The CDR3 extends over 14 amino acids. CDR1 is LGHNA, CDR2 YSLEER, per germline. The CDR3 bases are TGCGCCAGCAGCCCCGGGACAGGGGTCAACGAGCAGTACTTC. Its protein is CASSPGTGVNEQYF.

The CDR3 reads CASSRGREGPEAFF. For the CDR3, the DNA is TGTGCCAGCAGCAGGGGGAGGGAGGGGCCTGAAGCTTTCTTT. The chain links TRBV7-9 to TRBJ1-1, with a weak D call TRBD1 (6 bases). CDR3 length: 14 residues. Germline assignment: CDR1 SEHNR and CDR2 FQNEAQ (reference sequence). The V end lost 5 bases, the J end lost 6 bases, and 16 bases lay between the germline ends.

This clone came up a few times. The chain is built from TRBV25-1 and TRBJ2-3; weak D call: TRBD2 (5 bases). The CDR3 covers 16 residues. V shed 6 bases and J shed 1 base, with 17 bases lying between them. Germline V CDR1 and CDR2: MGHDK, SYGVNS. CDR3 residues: CASSPLGGGGTDTQYF. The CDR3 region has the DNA TGTGCCAGCAGCCCCCTTGGAGGTGGCGGCACAGATACGCAGTATTTT. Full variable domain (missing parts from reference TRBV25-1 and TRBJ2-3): EADIYQTPRYLVIGTGKKITLECSQTMGHDKMYWYQQDPGMELHLIHYSYGVNSTEKGDLSSESTVSRIRTEHFPLTLESARPSHTSQYLCASSPLGGGGTDTQYFGPGTRLTVL.

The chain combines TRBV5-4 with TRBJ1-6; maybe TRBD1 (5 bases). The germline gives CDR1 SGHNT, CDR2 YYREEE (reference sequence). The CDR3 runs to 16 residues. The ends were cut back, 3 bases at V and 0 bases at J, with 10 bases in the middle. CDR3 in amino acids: CASSSGLSSYNSPLHF. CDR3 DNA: TGTGCCAGCAGCTCAGGGTTGAGCTCCTATAATTCACCCCTCCACTTT.

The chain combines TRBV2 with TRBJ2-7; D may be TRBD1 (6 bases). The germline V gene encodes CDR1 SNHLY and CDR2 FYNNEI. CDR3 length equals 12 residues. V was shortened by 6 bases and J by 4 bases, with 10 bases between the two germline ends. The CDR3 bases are TGTGCCAGCAGGGATCAGGGGTACGAGCAGTACTTC. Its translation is CASRDQGYEQYF.

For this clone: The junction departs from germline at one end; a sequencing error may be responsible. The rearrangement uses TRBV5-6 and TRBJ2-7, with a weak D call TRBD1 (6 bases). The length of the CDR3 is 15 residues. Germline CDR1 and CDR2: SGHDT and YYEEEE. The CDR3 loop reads CASSLDRAFDYEQCF. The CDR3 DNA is TGTGCCAGCAGCTTGGACAGGGCGTTCGACTACGAGCAGTGCTTC.

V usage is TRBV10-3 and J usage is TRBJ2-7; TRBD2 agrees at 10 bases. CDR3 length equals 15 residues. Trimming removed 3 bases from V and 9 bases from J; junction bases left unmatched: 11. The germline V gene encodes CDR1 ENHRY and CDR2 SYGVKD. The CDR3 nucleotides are TGTGCCATCAGTGAAAAGCGGGGGGGCCGGGAGGGGCAGTACTTC. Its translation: CAISEKRGGREGQYF.

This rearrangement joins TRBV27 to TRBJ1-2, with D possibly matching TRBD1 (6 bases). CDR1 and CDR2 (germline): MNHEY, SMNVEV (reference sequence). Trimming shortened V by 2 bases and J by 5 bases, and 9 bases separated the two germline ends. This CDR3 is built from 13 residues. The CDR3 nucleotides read TGTGCCAGCAGTTTAGAAACAGGGTATGGCTACACCTTC. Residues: CASSLETGYGYTF.

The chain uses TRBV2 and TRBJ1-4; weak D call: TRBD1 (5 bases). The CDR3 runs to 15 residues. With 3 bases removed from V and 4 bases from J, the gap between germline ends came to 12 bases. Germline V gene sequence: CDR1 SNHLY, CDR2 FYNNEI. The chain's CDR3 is CASSDMGQSNEKLFF. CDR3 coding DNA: TGTGCCAGCAGTGATATGGGGCAGAGTAATGAAAAACTGTTTTTT.

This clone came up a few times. CDR3 loop: CAHRPGNNSPLHF. The CDR3 DNA reads as TGTGCCCACCGTCCGGGGAACAATTCACCCCTCCACTTT. The genes are TRBV6-6 and TRBJ1-6; D is unclear. V was pared by 11 bases and J by 7 bases, with 15 bases between. The CDR3 runs to 13 residues. CDR1 and CDR2 (germline): MNHNY, SVGAGI (reference sequence).

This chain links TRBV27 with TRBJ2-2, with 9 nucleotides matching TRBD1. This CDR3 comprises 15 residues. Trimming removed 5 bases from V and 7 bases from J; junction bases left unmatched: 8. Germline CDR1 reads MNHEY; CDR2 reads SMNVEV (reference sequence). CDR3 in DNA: TGTGCCAGCAGTGGACGGGACAGGGAGGACGGGGAGCTGTTTTTT. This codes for CASSGRDREDGELFF.

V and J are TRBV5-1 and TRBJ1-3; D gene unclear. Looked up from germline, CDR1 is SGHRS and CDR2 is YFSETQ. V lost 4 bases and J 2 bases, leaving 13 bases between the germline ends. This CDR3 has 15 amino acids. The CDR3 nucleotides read TGCGCCAGCAGCCTCTTTGGTGTAGCTGGAAACACCATATATTTT. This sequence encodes CASSLFGVAGNTIYF.

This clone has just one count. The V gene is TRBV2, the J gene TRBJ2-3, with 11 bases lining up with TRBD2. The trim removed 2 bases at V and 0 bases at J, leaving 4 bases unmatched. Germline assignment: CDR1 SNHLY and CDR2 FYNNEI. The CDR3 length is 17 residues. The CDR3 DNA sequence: TGTGCCAGCAGTGAACTAGCGGGGGGACTTAGCACAGATACGCAGTATTTT. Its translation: CASSELAGGLSTDTQYF.

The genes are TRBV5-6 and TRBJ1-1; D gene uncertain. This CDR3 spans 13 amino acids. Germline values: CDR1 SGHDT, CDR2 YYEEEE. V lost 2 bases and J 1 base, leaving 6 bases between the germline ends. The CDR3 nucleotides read TGTGCCAGCAGCTTCTACCCGAACACTGAAGCTTTCTTT. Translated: CASSFYPNTEAFF. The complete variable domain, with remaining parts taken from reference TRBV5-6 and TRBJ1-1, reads DAGVTQSPTHLIKTRGQQVTLRCSPKSGHDTVSWYQQALGQGPQFIFQYYEEEERQRGNFPDRFSGHQFPNYSSELNVNALLLGDSALYLCASSFYPNTEAFFGQGTRLTVV.

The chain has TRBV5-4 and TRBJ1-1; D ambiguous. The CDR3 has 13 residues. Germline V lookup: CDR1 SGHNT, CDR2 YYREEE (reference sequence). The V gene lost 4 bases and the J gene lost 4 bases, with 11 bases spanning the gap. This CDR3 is CASSQNWATEAFF. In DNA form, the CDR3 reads TGTGCCAGCAGCCAAAACTGGGCCACTGAAGCTTTCTTT.

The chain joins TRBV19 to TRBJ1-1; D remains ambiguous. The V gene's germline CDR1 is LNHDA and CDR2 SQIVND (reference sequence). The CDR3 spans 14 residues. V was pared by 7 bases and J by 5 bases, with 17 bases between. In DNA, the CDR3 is TGTGCCAGTACTCAACCTGGAGGAGAGACTGAAGCTTTCTTT. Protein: CASTQPGGETEAFF.

Here the CDR3 reads CASSYSSTSGYTF. CDR3 sequence (DNA): TGTGCCAGCAGTTACTCGTCGACAAGCGGCTACACCTTC. The chain carries TRBV6-6 and TRBJ1-2; no clear D gene. V shed 0 bases and J shed 8 bases, with 10 bases lying between them. The CDR3 runs 13 residues. CDR1 MNHNY and CDR2 SVGAGI come from the germline V gene (reference sequence).

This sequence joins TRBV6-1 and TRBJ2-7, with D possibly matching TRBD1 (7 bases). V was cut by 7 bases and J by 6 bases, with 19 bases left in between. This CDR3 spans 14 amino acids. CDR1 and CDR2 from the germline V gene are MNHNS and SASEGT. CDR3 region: CASTSRQGGGEQYF. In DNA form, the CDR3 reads TGTGCCAGCACTTCGCGGCAGGGGGGAGGCGAGCAGTACTTC.

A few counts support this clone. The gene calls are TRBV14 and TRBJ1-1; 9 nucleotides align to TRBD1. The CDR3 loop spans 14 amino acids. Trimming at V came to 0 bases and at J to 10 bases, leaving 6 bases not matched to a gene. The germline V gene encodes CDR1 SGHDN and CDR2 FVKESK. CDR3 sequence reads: CASSQDQGQGGAFF. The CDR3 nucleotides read TGTGCCAGCAGCCAAGATCAGGGACAGGGTGGAGCTTTCTTT.

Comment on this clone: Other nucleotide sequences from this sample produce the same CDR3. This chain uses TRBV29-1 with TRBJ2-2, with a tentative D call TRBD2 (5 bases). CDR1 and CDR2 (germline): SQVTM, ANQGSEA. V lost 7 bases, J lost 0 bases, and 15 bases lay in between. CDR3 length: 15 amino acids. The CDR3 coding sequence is TGCAGCGGGGCCGAGGGAGCGGCGAACACCGGGGAGCTGTTTTTT. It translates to CSGAEGAANTGELFF.